This T cell receptor (beta chain) was captured by sequencing in a study of blood T cell repertoires in COVID-19. Whole-study context: The origin of the acute and convalescent COVID-19 samples was the United States, Italy and Spain. The analysed material was cDNA or gDNA that came from T cells, B-cell-depleted T cells, or PBMCs.

This CDR3 is built from 14 residues. CDR1 and CDR2 (germline): SGHRS, YFSETQ. V lost 4 bases to trimming and J lost 5 bases, with 15 bases between them. Measured with immunoSEQ multiplex PCR; TCRdb has only the in-frame clones, and not every one. The sample records 140,000 to 150,000 clones, around 87% being singletons. This clone was seen only a few times. The sample carries other DNA sequences with the same CDR3. This chain joins TRBV5-1 and TRBJ1-1; possibly TRBD1 for D (6 bases). The receptor comes from a man older than 75 with acute or convalescent COVID-19. Input material: peripheral blood. The CDR3 loop reads CASSQQGGGTEAFF. The CDR3 nucleotides are TGCGCCAGCAGCCAACAGGGCGGGGGGACTGAAGCTTTCTTT. The complete variable domain, with remaining parts taken from reference TRBV5-1 and TRBJ1-1, reads KAGVTQTPRYLIKTRGQQVTLSCSPISGHRSVSWYQQTPGQGLQFLFEYFSETQRNKGNFPGRFSGRQFSNSRSEMNVSTLELGDSALYLCASSQQGGGTEAFFGQGTRLTVV.